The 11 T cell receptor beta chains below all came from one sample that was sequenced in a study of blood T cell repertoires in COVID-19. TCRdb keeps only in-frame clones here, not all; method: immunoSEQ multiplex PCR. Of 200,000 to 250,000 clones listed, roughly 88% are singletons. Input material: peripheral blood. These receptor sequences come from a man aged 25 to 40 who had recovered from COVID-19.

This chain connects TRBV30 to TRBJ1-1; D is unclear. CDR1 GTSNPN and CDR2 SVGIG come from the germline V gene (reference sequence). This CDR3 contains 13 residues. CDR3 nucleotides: TGTGCTCAAAGGGAGATTCTGAACACTGAAGCTTTCTTT. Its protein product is CAQREILNTEAFF.

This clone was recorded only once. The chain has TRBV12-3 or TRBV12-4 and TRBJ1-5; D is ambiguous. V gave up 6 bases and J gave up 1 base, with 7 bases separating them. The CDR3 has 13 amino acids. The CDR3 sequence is CASSTFSNQPQHF. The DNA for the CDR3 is TGTGCCAGCAGCACATTCAGCAATCAGCCCCAGCATTTT.

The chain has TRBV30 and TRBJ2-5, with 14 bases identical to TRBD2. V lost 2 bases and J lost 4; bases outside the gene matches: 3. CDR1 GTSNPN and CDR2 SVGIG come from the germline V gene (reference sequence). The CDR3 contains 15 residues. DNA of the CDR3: TGTGCCTGGAGTCCCGGGACTAGCGGGAGAGAGACCCAGTACTTC. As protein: CAWSPGTSGRETQYF.

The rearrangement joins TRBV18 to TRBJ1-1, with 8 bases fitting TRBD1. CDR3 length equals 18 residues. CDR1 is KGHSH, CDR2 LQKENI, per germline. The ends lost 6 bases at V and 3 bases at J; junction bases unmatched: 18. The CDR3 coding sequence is TGTGCCAGCTCCCTAATTAGTTCGACCAGGGGGCTGGACACTGAAGCTTTCTTT. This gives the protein CASSLISSTRGLDTEAFF.

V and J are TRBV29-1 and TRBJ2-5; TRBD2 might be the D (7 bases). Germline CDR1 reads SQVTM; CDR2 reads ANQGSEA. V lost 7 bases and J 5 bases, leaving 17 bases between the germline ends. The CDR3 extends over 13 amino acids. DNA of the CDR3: TGCAGCGCACCCACGCGGGGGCTCGAGACCCAGTACTTC. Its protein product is CSAPTRGLETQYF.

The CDR3 DNA reads as TGTGCCAGCAGCTTAATGTACGGGTCCCCTTCGAGGTACGAGCAGTACTTC. This codes for CASSLMYGSPSRYEQYF. This chain connects TRBV7-2 to TRBJ2-7, with no clear D. The germline V gene has CDR1 SGHTA and CDR2 FQGNSA. Trimming took 2 bases from V and 4 from J, leaving 21 bases between them. This CDR3 has 17 residues.

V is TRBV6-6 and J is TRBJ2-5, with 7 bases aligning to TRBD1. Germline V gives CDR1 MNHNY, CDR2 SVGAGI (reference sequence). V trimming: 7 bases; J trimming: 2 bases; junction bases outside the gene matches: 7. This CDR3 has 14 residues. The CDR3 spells CASKRGQRQETQYF. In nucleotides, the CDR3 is TGTGCCAGCAAGAGGGGGCAGAGGCAAGAGACCCAGTACTTC.

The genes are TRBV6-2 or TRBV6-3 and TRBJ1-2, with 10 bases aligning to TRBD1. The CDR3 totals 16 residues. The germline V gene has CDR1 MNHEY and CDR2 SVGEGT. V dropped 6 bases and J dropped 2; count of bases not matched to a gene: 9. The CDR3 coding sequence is TGTGCCAGCAGCCCTGCCGGGACAGGGGTGAACTATGGCTACACCTTC. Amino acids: CASSPAGTGVNYGYTF.

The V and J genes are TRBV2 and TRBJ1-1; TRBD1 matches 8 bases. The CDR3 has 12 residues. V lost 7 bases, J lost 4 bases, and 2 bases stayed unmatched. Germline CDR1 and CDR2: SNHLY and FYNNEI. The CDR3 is CASTGQGTEAFF. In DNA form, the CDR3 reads TGTGCCAGCACAGGACAGGGCACTGAAGCTTTCTTT. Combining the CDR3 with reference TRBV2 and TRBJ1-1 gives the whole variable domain EPEVTQTPSHQVTQMGQEVILRCVPISNHLYFYWYRQILGQKVEFLVSFYNNEISEKSEIFDDQFSVERPDGSNFTLKIRSTKLEDSAMYFCASTGQGTEAFFGQGTRLTVV.

The CDR3 reads CASTSGTDNSPLHF. The CDR3 bases are TGTGCCAGCACCTCGGGGACAGACAATTCACCCCTCCACTTT. The V gene is TRBV6-5, the J gene TRBJ1-6, with 7 bases lining up with TRBD1. V shed 7 bases, J shed 7 bases, and the junction held 7 bases outside the gene matches. The CDR3 extends over 14 amino acids. CDR1 and CDR2 from the germline V gene are MNHEY and SVGAGI.

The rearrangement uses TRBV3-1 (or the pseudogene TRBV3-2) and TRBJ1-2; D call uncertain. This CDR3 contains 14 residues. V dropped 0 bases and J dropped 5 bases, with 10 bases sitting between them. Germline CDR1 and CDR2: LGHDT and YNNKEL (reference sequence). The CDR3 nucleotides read TGTGCCAGCAGCCAAGATGCACAGATGTATGGCTACACCTTC. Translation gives CASSQDAQMYGYTF.